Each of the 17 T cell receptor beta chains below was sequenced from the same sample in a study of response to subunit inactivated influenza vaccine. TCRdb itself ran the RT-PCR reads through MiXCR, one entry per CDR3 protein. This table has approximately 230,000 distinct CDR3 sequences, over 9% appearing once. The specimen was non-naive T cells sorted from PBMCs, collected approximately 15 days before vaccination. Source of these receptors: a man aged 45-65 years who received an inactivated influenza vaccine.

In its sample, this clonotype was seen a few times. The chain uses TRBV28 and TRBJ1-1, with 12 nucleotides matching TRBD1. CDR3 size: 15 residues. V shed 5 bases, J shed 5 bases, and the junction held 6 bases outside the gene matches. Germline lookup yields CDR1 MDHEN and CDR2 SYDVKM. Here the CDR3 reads CASSRWGQGATEAFF. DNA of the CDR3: TGTGCCAGCAGTCGATGGGGACAGGGGGCGACTGAAGCTTTCTTT.

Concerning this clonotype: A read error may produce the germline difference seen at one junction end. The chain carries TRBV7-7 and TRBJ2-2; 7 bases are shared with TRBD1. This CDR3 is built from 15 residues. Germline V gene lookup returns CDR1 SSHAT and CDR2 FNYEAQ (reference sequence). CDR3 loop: CASSPRQGNTGELLF. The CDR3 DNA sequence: TGTGCCAGCAGCCCAAGACAGGGCAACACCGGGGAGCTGCTTTTT.

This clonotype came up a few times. The CDR3 loop reads CASSPPNRGDYEQYF. Written as DNA, the CDR3 is TGTGCCAGCAGCCCCCCAAACAGGGGAGATTACGAGCAGTACTTC. The chain combines TRBV5-8 with TRBJ2-7, with 7 bases that match TRBD1. CDR3 length: 15 residues. Germline V gives CDR1 SGHTS, CDR2 YDEGEE. J was trimmed by 4 bases and V by 4 bases; bases with no gene match: 11. The full variable domain, rest sourced from reference TRBV5-8 and TRBJ2-7, is EAGVTQSPTHLIKTRGQQATLRCSPISGHTSVYWYQQALGLGLQFLLWYDEGEERNRGNFPPRFSGRQFPNYSSELNVNALELEDSALYLCASSPPNRGDYEQYFGPGTRLTVT.

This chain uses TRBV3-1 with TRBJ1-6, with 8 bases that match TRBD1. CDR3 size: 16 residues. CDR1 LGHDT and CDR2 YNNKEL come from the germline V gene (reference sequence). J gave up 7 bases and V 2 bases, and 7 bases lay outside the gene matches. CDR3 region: CASSQPMTGANSPLHF. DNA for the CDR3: TGTGCCAGCAGCCAACCCATGACAGGGGCAAATTCACCCCTCCACTTT. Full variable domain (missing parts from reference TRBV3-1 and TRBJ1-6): DTAVSQTPKYLVTQMGNDKSIKCEQNLGHDTMYWYKQDSKKFLKIMFSYNNKELIINETVPNRFSPKSPDKAHLNLHINSLELGDSAVYFCASSQPMTGANSPLHFGNGTRLTVT.

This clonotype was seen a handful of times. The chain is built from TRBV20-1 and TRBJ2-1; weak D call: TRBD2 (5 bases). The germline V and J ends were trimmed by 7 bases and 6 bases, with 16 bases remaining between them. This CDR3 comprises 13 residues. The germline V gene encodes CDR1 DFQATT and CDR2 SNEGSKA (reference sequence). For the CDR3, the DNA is TGCAGTGGAGTTCTAGCCTGGGGCAATGAGCAGTTCTTC. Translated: CSGVLAWGNEQFF.

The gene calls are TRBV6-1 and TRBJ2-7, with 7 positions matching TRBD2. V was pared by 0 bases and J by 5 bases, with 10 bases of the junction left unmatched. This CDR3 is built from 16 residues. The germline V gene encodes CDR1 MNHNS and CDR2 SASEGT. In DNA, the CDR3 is TGTGCCAGCAGTGAAGCGCGGTATGGGAGGGACCACGAGCAGTACTTC. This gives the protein CASSEARYGRDHEQYF.

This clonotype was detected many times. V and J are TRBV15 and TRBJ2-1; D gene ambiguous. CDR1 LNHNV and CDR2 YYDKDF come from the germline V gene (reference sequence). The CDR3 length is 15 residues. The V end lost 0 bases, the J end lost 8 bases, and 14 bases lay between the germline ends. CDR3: CATSRDPTAIDEQFF. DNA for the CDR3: TGTGCCACCAGCAGAGATCCCACAGCGATCGATGAGCAGTTCTTC.

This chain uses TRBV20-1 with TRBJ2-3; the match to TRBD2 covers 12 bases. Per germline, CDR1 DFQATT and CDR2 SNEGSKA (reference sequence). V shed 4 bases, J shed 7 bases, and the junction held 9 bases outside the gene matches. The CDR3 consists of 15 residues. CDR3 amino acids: CSATPPSGRVYTQYF. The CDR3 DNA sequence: TGCAGTGCTACCCCTCCTAGCGGGAGGGTATATACGCAGTATTTT.

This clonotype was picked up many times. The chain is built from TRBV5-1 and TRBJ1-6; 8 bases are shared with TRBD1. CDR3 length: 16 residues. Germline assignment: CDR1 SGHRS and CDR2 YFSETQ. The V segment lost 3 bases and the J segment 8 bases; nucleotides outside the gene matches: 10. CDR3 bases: TGCGCCAGCAGCTCCGACAGGGGCGGAGCGGATTCACCCCTCCACTTT. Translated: CASSSDRGGADSPLHF.

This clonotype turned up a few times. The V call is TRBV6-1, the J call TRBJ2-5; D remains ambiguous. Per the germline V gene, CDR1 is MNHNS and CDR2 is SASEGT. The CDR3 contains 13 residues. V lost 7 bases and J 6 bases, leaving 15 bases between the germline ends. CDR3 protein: CASIIFGLQTQYF. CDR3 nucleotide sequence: TGTGCCAGCATAATTTTCGGGCTTCAGACCCAGTACTTC.

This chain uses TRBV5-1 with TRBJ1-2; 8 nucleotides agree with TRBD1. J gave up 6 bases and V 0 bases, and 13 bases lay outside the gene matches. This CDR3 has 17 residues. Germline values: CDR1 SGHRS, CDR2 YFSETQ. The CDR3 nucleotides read TGCGCCAGCAGCTTGGCCGTCGTTAGACAGGGGATAAATGGCTACACCTTC. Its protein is CASSLAVVRQGINGYTF.

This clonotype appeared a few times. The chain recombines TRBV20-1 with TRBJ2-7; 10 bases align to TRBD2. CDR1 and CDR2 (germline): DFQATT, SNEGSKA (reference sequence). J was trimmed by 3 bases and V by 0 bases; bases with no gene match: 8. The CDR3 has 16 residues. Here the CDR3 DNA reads TGCAGTGCTAGAGATCAACTAGCGGGAATTTTCTACGAGCAGTACTTC. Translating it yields CSARDQLAGIFYEQYF.

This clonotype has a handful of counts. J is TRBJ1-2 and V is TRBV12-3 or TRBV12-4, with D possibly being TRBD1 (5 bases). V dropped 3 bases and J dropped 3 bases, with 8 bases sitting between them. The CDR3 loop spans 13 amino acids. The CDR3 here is CASSFGGYYGYTF. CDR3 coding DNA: TGTGCCAGCAGTTTTGGGGGGTACTATGGCTACACCTTC.

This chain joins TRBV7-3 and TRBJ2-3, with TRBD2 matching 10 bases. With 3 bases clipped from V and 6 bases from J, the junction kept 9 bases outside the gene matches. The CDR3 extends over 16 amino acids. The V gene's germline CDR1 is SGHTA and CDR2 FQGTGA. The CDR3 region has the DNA TGTGCCAGCAGCTTGCGGGCAAGCGGGAGGGCGGATACGCAGTATTTT. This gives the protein CASSLRASGRADTQYF.

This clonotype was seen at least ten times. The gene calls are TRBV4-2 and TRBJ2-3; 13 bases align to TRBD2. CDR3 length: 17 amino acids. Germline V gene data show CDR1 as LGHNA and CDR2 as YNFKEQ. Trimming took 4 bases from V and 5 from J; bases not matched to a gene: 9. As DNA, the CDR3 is TGTGCCAGCAGCCCCTTCGGACTAGCGGGAGAAGGAGATACGCAGTATTTT. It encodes CASSPFGLAGEGDTQYF.

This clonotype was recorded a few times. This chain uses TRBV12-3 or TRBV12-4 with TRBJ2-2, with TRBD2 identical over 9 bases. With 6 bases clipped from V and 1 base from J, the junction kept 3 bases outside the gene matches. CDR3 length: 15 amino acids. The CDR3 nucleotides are TGTGCCAGCAGGCGAGCGGGGGGGAACACCGGGGAGCTGTTTTTT. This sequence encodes CASRRAGGNTGELFF.

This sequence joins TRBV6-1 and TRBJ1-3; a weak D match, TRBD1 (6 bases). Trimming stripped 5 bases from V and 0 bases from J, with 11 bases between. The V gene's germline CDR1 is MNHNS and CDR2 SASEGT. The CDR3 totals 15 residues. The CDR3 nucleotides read TGTGCCAGCAGTCGGGACACGACCTCTGGAAACACCATATATTTT. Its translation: CASSRDTTSGNTIYF.